This T cell receptor (beta chain) derives from a study of cytomegalovirus exposure and HLA in healthy donors. Broader study findings: A link between a missense DCLRE1C variant and TCR beta V- and J-gene trimming emerged from a later analysis.

PCR used 60 Vbeta primers and 13 Jbeta primers. The repertoire was sequenced with immunoSEQ multiplex PCR; TCRdb's copy has only in-frame clones and lacks some. Its table records about 130,000 clones. In the case of this clone: Its antigen is unidentified.

The sequence was obtained from a woman in her fifties or sixties in good health and CMV-seronegative. Specimen: PBMCs.

CDR3 DNA sequence: TGCGCCAGCAGCTTGTCCTGGGCGGGAGGAACCTACGAGCAGTACTTC. Encoded protein: CASSLSWAGGTYEQYF. J is TRBJ2-5 and V is TRBV5-1; the match to TRBD2 covers 8 bases. The end of the DNA aligns better with TRBJ2-7, so the J call may be wrong. This CDR3 has 16 residues. Per germline, CDR1 SGHRS and CDR2 YFSETQ.